This entry describes one T cell receptor (beta chain). Antigen unknown. The primer mix had 60 Vbeta and 13 Jbeta primers. Repertoires were generated with immunoSEQ multiplex PCR, while TCRdb's copy carries only in-frame clones and drops some. Of approximately 140,000 clones in the sample, roughly 77% were seen once. The data belong to a study of cytomegalovirus exposure and HLA in healthy donors. Regarding the study as a whole: Through in vitro validation, three CMV-associated chains were shown to be specific for CMV antigens. A later analysis showed TCR association rates differing by HLA locus, peaking at DRB1 and lowest at HLA-C.

The clonotype was recovered from a human donor in good health. Specimen: PBMCs.

The CDR3 sequence is CASSRTGTLEKLFF. Here the CDR3 DNA reads TGCGCCAGCTCAAGGACAGGGACCCTTGAAAAACTGTTTTTT. The genes are TRBV5-1 and TRBJ1-4; 8 bases are shared with TRBD1. The CDR3 covers 14 residues. Trimming took 7 bases from V and 7 from J; bases not matched to a gene: 9. The germline V gene has CDR1 SGHRS and CDR2 YFSETQ.